This T cell receptor beta chain was found in a study of control samples from healthy donors and cancer patients (dated by TCRdb to the early 2020s). The library was built by means of the immunoSEQ multiplex PCR assay. TCRdb mirrors the immuneACCESS table, restricted to in-frame sequences. Some clones are absent from its copies; in checked studies, under half trace to an unresolved V gene, and the reason for the others is unknown. The sample table contains approximately 50,000 clones; only one count was recorded for roughly 87% of them. In total, the top ten clones hold 11% to 15% of the sample. For CDR1 and CDR2, the germline V gene (reference sequence) lists LNHDA and SQIVND. From the cysteine up to the phenylalanine, the CDR3 has a length of 13 residues. Of all the DNA, just the CDR3 is kept, 39 bases in frame from base 1. As for this clone: Its antigen is currently not known. No per-base quality is available; no much larger clone lies one base away.

This TCR derives from a man in his sixties with head and neck cancer. What was sequenced was PBMCs. The rearrangement combines TRBV19 with TRBJ1-5; the D gene is possibly TRBD1, with 6 bases matching. This receptor has the CDR3 CAGGLQGNQPQHF. At the DNA level, the sequence is TGTGCGGGCGGTTTACAGGGAAATCAGCCCCAGCATTTT. Beyond the CDR3, the reference TRBV19 and TRBJ1-5 genes provide the residues; the full variable domain reads: DGGITQSPKYLFRKEGQNVTLSCEQNLNHDAMYWYRQDPGQGLRLIYYSQIVNDFQKGDIAEGYSVSREKKESFPLTVTSAQKNPTAFYLCAGGLQGNQPQHFGDGTRLSIL.